Detailed here is one T cell receptor beta chain. These data are taken from a study of tumor-infiltrating lymphocytes in localized non-small cell lung cancer. The V gene lost 6 bases and the J gene lost 5 bases, with 13 bases spanning the gap. CDR3 length equals 13 residues. Per the germline V gene, CDR1 is SGHTA and CDR2 is FQGNSA. Some clones are missing from TCRdb's copy, which holds only in-frame ones; the method was immunoSEQ multiplex PCR. Here the sample spans about 13,000 clones, about four fifths being singletons. The clonotype was recovered from a human donor with non-small cell lung cancer. Sequences were obtained from lung tumor tissue. The chain couples TRBV7-2 to TRBJ1-1; maybe TRBD1 (6 bases). The CDR3 is CASSQGSETEAFF. The CDR3 DNA reads TGTGCCAGCAGTCAGGGGTCGGAGACTGAAGCTTTCTTT.